Sequencing of this T cell receptor (beta chain) was carried out in a study of blood T cell repertoires in COVID-19. For the study at large: There were acute and convalescent COVID-19 samples, and they came from the United States, Italy and Spain. The cDNA or gDNA used as material had been derived from T cells, B-cell-depleted T cells, or PBMCs.

The V end was cut by 1 base, the J end by 19 bases, with 14 bases between. Germline V gene sequence: CDR1 DFQATT, CDR2 SNEGSKA (reference sequence). This CDR3 contains 11 residues. Original data processing: Nucleated cell number was recorded as an estimate derived from reference gene primer amplification. Assay: immunoSEQ multiplex PCR; the TCRdb copy retains only in-frame clones and omits some. V and J calls plus clone size are reproduced from that table; the DNA served to infer D and trimming. The sample lists about 130,000 clones, approximately 85% occurring once. The gene calls are TRBV20-1 and TRBJ1-6, with D possibly being TRBD1 (6 bases). This receptor was obtained from an elderly man with active or convalescent COVID-19. Input material: peripheral blood. This chain's CDR3 is CSARVGRDKHF. CDR3 in DNA: TGCAGTGCTAGAGTTGGACGGGACAAACACTTT.